A selection of T cell receptor beta chains follows, all from one sample in a study of CD8+ T cells in alopecia areata. Clones were read by immunoSEQ multiplex PCR, and TCRdb kept only the in-frame ones, dropping some. The sample has 200,000 to 250,000 clones, less than 45% seen once. Sequences were derived from CD4+ T cells sorted from blood, sampled at approximately week 30, from a patient treated with tofacitinib. These TCRs come from a human donor with alopecia areata. CDR3s leave out the opening cysteine and the closing phenylalanine or tryptophan. Not every row has a clone size; where given, it reads once, few, many or a size class.

ASSSSGTGEDEQF,.,TRBJ2-1,13,TRBV6-5
ASSLAALATETQY,.,TRBJ2-5,13,TRBV7-9
SALQGSYGYT,.,TRBJ1-2,10,TRBV29-1
ASSVDPTRSEQY,once,TRBJ2-7,12,TRBV9
AWSWGAPGEPQH,few,TRBJ1-5,12,TRBV30
SVAGRGGMNTEAF,few,TRBJ1-1,13,TRBV29-1
ASSLRRGQYEQY,.,TRBJ2-7,12,TRBV5-1
ASSLRSAQY,.,TRBJ2-3,9,TRBV28
ASSLREPYEQY,.,TRBJ2-7,11,TRBV5-1
ASSYLGAAYLDGYT,once,TRBJ1-2,14,TRBV6-6
AWRRVYEQY,.,TRBJ2-7,9,TRBV30
ASSLGGTGNQPQH,.,TRBJ1-5,13,TRBV6-6
ASILLGDSSYNEQF,.,TRBJ2-1,14,TRBV5-6
ASSLDYHEQF,few,TRBJ2-1,10,TRBV6-6
ASSPRVSYEQY,many,TRBJ2-7,11,TRBV14
AWGPEGRAWADTQY,few,TRBJ2-3,14,TRBV30
ASSPLGMRDRVYEQY,.,TRBJ2-7,15,TRBV11-2
ASSLGRERGDTQY,.,TRBJ2-3,13,TRBV5-4
ASSLTGTSGSHAEQY,.,TRBJ2-7,15,TRBV5-1
ATSRPGQGVWDTQY,few,TRBJ2-3,14,TRBV15
ASSSELSVVKGTQY,once,TRBJ2-3,14,TRBV11-1
SVTTGTTKETQY,.,TRBJ2-5,12,TRBV29-1
ASSPTSGSSGANVLT,.,TRBJ2-6,15,TRBV4-2
AWSGKGSMGNIQY,.,TRBJ2-4,13,TRBV30
ASSYSTAVSQFEQY,.,TRBJ2-7,14,TRBV6-5
ASSLGGGAYGYT,few,TRBJ1-2,12,TRBV28
ASSSSSGGFYEQY,.,TRBJ2-7,13,TRBV5-4
AWGRVNTEAF,.,TRBJ1-1,10,TRBV30
ASSQGHSARSTPYEQY,.,TRBJ2-7,16,TRBV4-1
ASSVQGALGTEAF,.,TRBJ1-1,13,TRBV14
ASSLGGGQETQY,few,TRBJ2-5,12,TRBV7-9
AWSVRGLGAGSPLH,.,TRBJ1-6,14,TRBV30
ASSVRGAITSGNTIY,few,TRBJ1-3,15,TRBV9
ASTPGQPNTGELF,few,TRBJ2-2,13,TRBV6-1
AWSEGRLNTEAF,.,TRBJ1-1,12,TRBV30
ASSLVAGSHEQY,.,TRBJ2-7,12,TRBV7-2
ASSFRGQPQH,.,TRBJ1-5,10,TRBV6-5
ASSLGQSTDTQY,few,TRBJ2-3,12,TRBV7-9
ASSPGAVGRADGELF,.,TRBJ2-2,15,TRBV7-8
ASSLVAHSGANVLT,few,TRBJ2-6,14,TRBV5-1
ASSQEVTGVNQPQH,.,TRBJ1-5,14,TRBV4-1
ASSFTDRATEAF,.,TRBJ1-1,12,TRBV11-2
ASSLADRTSGANVLT,few,TRBJ2-6,15,TRBV5-6
ASSLVGGVGQF,.,TRBJ2-1,11,TRBV11-1
ASSFSSSGNTIY,few,TRBJ1-3,12,TRBV7-9
ASSYTPAGVGLNEQF,few,TRBJ2-1,15,TRBV7-9
ASRMTGATEETQY,few,TRBJ2-5,13,TRBV19
SVEDPGNYGYT,few,TRBJ1-2,11,TRBV29-1
ASSGRLAEVQF,few,TRBJ2-1,11,TRBV2
SVVVVIDGEQY,.,TRBJ2-7,11,TRBV29-1
AWVQGGAGRGTQY,.,TRBJ2-3,13,TRBV30
ASSRAGFLSGANVLT,.,TRBJ2-6,15,TRBV19
ASSAQWDSGFGEQF,.,TRBJ2-1,14,TRBV9